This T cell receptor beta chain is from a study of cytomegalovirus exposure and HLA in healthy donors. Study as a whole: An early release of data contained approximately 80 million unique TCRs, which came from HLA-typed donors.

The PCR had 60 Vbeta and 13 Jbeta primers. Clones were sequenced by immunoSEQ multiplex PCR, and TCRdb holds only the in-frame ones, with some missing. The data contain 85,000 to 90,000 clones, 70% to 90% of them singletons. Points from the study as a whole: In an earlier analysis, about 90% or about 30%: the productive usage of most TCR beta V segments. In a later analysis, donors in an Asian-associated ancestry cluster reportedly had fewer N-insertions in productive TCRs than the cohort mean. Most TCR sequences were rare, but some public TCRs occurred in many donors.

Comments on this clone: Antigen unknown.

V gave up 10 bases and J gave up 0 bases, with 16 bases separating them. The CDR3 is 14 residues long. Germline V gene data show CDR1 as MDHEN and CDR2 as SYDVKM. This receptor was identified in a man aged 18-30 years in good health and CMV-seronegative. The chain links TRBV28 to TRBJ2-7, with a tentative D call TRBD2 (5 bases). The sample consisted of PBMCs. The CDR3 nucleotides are TGTGCCACCTTAGGCGGGTCTAGCTCCTACGAGCAGTACTTC. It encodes CATLGGSSSYEQYF.